Described below is a single TCR beta chain sequence and its context. What antigen it recognizes has not been identified. No base quality values were provided; no much bigger clone lies one nucleotide off. Libraries were made using the immunoSEQ multiplex PCR assay. To provide template for TCR sequencing, every sample had RNA extracted and reverse transcribed into cDNA. SuperScript III was used for first-strand cDNA synthesis, primed with a 2:1 mix of oligo-dT and random hexamers. A synthetic immune receptor repertoire was used to gauge amplification bias, and whatever bias remained was removed computationally. In the paper's pipeline: Raw reads were preprocessed for error removal, and CDR3 was defined according to IMGT conventions as running from the conserved cysteine to phenylalanine. To get clonality, Shannon entropy was normalized by log2 of the number of productive unique TCRs and the result was subtracted from 1. Whether scalp clones were CD4 or CD8 was inferred by matching scalp TCRbeta sequences against CD4 and CD8 repertoires sorted from blood. TCRdb took this table from immuneACCESS and kept in-frame rearrangements with V and J called. Such tables lack part of the clones; where checked against another copy, unresolved V genes explain under half of the gap, and the rest is unexplained. V, J and clone size are taken as reported in that table, and D and trimming were inferred from the DNA itself. This sample comprises 65,000 to 100,000 clones, around 54% of them detected only once. The ten largest clones take up 5.5% to 6% of the sample.

Spanning cysteine to phenylalanine, the CDR3 consists of 13 amino acids. Only the CDR3 part of the read is kept: 39 bases, read in frame from the first base. V drops 5 bases and J drops 1 base, leaving 8 bases in between. CDR1 and CDR2 (SGHVS, FNYEAQ) derive from the germline V gene. These data belong to a study of CD8+ T cells in alopecia areata (dated by TCRdb to 2016 to 2019). For the wider study: In both human patients and the C3H/HeJ mouse model, the study applied high-throughput TCRbeta sequencing to look at T cell clonal expansion in alopecia areata. Human TCRbeta sequencing covered scalp tissue and sorted CD4+ and CD8+ peripheral blood T cells from patchy and totalis/universalis alopecia areata patients and healthy controls. RNA was obtained with the PAXgene miRNA kit for fixed scalp, the miRNeasy kit for PBMCs, and the RNeasy kit for mouse skin. Scalp clonality was compared among normal scalp (n=4), patchy alopecia areata scalp (n=8), and alopecia totalis/universalis scalp (n=8). immunoSEQ multiplex PCR using 35 Vbeta forward primers and 13 Jbeta reverse primers was used to amplify TCRbeta CDR3 regions. What the authors observed across the whole study: Unlike mouse skin, which is dominated by gammadelta T cells, normal human skin has resident alphabeta T cells that are also sequenced, and this complicates analysis of the scalp TCR repertoire. Compared with mice, TCR sequences shared between patients were less clear, possibly partly because of HLA diversity across the patient population. Compared with normal scalp, lesional scalp, particularly in alopecia totalis/universalis, had higher clonality and more expanded CD8+ clones, which suggests antigenic drive.

Peripheral blood and lesional scalp punch biopsies were obtained from patients with alopecia areata. PBMCs were isolated by density centrifugation and stained for CD3, CD4 and CD8, after which CD4+ and CD8+ T cells were sorted on a FACSAria. Alopecia areata patients who were not treated were recruited through a multicenter biomarker study. In roughly five patients from the biomarker study, the blood CD8+ T cells went through an additional sort into NKG2D-low and NKG2D-high fractions. The TCR was taken from a human donor with alopecia areata. Sample: NKG2D-high CD8+ T cells sorted from blood. The meaning of the sample's cell subset or site label: sorted CD8+ NKG2D-high blood T cells. The V gene is TRBV7-6 and the J gene is TRBJ1-1, with the D gene not confidently named. The CDR3 is CASSPGGNTEAFF. The bases read TGTGCCAGCAGCCCCGGAGGGAACACTGAAGCTTTCTTT.